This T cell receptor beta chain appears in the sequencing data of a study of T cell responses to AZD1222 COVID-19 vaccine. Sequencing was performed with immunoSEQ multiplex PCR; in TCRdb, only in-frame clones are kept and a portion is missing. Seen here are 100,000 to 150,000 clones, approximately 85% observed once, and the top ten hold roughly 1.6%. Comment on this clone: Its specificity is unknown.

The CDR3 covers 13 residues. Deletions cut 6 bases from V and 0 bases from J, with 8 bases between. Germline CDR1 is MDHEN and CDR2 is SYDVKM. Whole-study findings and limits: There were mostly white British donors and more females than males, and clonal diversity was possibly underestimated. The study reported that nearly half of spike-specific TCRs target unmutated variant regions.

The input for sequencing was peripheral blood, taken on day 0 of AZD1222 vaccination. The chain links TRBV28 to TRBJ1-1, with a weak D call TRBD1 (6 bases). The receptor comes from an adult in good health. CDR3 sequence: CASSRGLNTEAFF. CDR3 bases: TGTGCCAGCAGCAGGGGACTGAACACTGAAGCTTTCTTT.